A single sample is the source of the 5 T cell receptor beta chains below, sequenced in a study of blood T cell repertoires in COVID-19. The data were produced by immunoSEQ multiplex PCR, yet TCRdb's version contains in-frame clones alone and is incomplete. The data show roughly 340,000 clones, about 90% seen once. Sample: peripheral blood. These receptors were collected from a young woman with COVID-19, enrolled during active disease.

This chain uses TRBV15 with TRBJ1-2, with D perhaps matching TRBD1 (5 bases). CDR3 length: 13 residues. Trimming took off 3 bases at V and 8 bases at J, with 13 bases between the two ends. The germline CDR1 and CDR2 sequences are LNHNV and YYDKDF (reference sequence). In nucleotides, the CDR3 is TGTGCCACCAGCAGGGCCGCAGGGTTCGGCTACACCTTC. As protein: CATSRAAGFGYTF.

The chain links TRBV7-6 to TRBJ1-6; 8 bases align to TRBD1. The CDR3 length is 15 residues. J gave up 8 bases and V 5 bases, and 8 bases lay outside the gene matches. Germline V gene sequence: CDR1 SGHVS, CDR2 FNYEAQ. The CDR3 DNA reads as TGTGCCAGCAGCCCCGGCGCAGGGGGCGATTCACCCCTCCACTTT. Its translation: CASSPGAGGDSPLHF.

The V call is TRBV24-1, the J call TRBJ2-1; D unresolved. Germline-derived CDR1 and CDR2 are KGHDR and SFDVKD. The CDR3 sequence is 17 residues long. The V and J ends lost 5 bases and 2 bases respectively, with 18 bases between them. The CDR3 is CATSGPRERRAYNEQFF. The CDR3 DNA reads as TGTGCCACCAGTGGTCCCCGTGAGCGACGGGCCTACAATGAGCAGTTCTTC.

The J gene is TRBJ2-1, the V gene TRBV10-2; 12 positions agree with TRBD2. Germline CDR1 WSHSY, CDR2 SAAADI. Germline trimming cut 4 bases from V and 2 bases from J; bases unmatched to any gene: 9. The CDR3 has 18 residues. Here the CDR3 reads CASSGPQLAGGPYNEQFF. The CDR3 coding sequence is TGCGCCAGCAGTGGACCTCAACTAGCGGGAGGTCCCTACAATGAGCAGTTCTTC.

This chain connects TRBV5-1 to TRBJ2-3, with D maybe TRBD1 (6 bases). This CDR3 region has 12 residues. Trimming took 4 bases from V and 5 from J, leaving 8 bases between them. Germline CDR1 is SGHRS and CDR2 is YFSETQ. The CDR3 loop reads CASSVGGDTQYF. The DNA for the CDR3 is TGCGCCAGCAGCGTAGGGGGAGATACGCAGTATTTT.